This TCR beta chain originates from a study of vaccination and CD4 T cells after COVID-19. Study details: Stimulation of the cells used overlapping spike peptide pools from SARS-CoV-2 and from the common cold coronaviruses HCoV-NL63, HCoV-OC43 and HCoV-229E.

Trimming left V 4 bases short and J 0 bases short, with 7 bases between. The V gene's germline CDR1 is SGHTA and CDR2 FQGNSA. This CDR3 comprises 14 residues. Sequence data for DNA of cultured CD4+ T cells were generated by the Oncomine TCR Beta short-read assay. TCRdb independently ran MiXCR on the PCR reads; one entry per CDR3 protein. The sample yields about 12,000 distinct CDR3 sequences, around 69% seen once. The treatment was: roughly 10-day PBMC culture with coronavirus spike peptide pools or control peptides (ViraFEST assay). Notes on this clonotype: As yet, its antigen is unknown.

The chain employs TRBV7-2 and TRBJ2-1; D may be TRBD2 (5 bases). The clonotype comes from a human donor who had recovered from COVID-19. What was sequenced was CD4+ T cells from blood, cultured in vitro. CDR3: CASSSGSSYNEQFF. As DNA, the CDR3 is TGTGCCAGCAGCTCGGGGAGCTCCTACAATGAGCAGTTCTTC. The full variable domain, with the rest looked up from reference TRBV7-2 and TRBJ2-1, is GAGVSQSPSNKVTEKGKDVELRCDPISGHTALYWYRQSLGQGLEFLIYFQGNSAPDKSGLPSDRFSAERTGGSVSTLTIQRTQQEDSAVYLCASSSGSSYNEQFFGPGTRLTVL.